This section outlines one T cell receptor beta chain sequence together with its context. Its target is unknown. The V end was cut by 5 bases, the J end by 8 bases, with 16 bases between. The CDR3 spans 14 residues. Germline CDR1 is MNHEY and CDR2 is SVGAGI. Measured with immunoSEQ multiplex PCR; TCRdb has only the in-frame clones, and not every one. The sample holds tens of thousands of clones, more than 70% seen once. The data originate from a study of OX40 agonist ivuxolimab in advanced cancers. Across the study: The dose-escalation cohort was roughly 83% male, with a mean age of approximately 61 years, ranging about 23 to 90. Partial responses occurred in three patients (one hepatocellular carcinoma, two cutaneous melanoma).

Notes on the study in general: Not determined was the antigen specificity of the expanded peripheral T cells.

The specimen was CD4+ or CD8+ T cells sorted from blood, collected in a trial of the OX40 agonist ivuxolimab. V usage is TRBV6-5 and J usage is TRBJ2-1, with D unresolved. The clonotype was recovered from an adult with an advanced solid tumor such as melanoma, head and neck, liver or kidney cancer. Here the CDR3 DNA reads TGTGCCAGCAGTAAACACGTGAAGGGCCATGAGCAGTTCTTC. It is translated as CASSKHVKGHEQFF.